Given below is one T cell receptor beta chain in context. The data were taken from a study of blood T cell repertoires in COVID-19. Study overall: Donors in the United States, Italy and Spain gave samples during acute or convalescent COVID-19. T cells, B-cell-depleted T cells, or PBMCs provided the cDNA or gDNA that served as material.

In the original processing: Quantification of nucleated cells was approximated via reference gene primer amplification. Assay: immunoSEQ multiplex PCR; the TCRdb copy retains only in-frame clones and omits some. V, J and clone size derive from that table, while D and trimming were established from the DNA sequence. The profile shows a few hundred thousand clones, 80% to 90% of them singletons. Germline values: CDR1 LGHDT, CDR2 YNNKEL (reference sequence). Trimming took 0 bases from V and 4 from J, leaving 10 bases between them. The CDR3 is 15 amino acids. This sequence was found in a woman of 80 years or more with acute or convalescent COVID-19. The sample consisted of peripheral blood. The genes are TRBV3-1 (or the pseudogene TRBV3-2) and TRBJ1-5; the D is unclear. CDR3 residues: CASSQDLAGNQPQHF. CDR3 in DNA: TGTGCCAGCAGCCAAGACTTGGCCGGGAATCAGCCCCAGCATTTT.